A selection of T cell receptor beta chains follows, all from one sample in a study of CD8 T cells in Susac syndrome. Each CDR3 protein gets one entry after TCRdb re-called the immunoSEQ multiplex PCR reads with MiXCR. The data hold around 69,000 distinct CDR3 sequences, with approximately 93% observed a single time. Source material: CD8+ T cells from PBMCs. All receptors come from a human donor with Susac syndrome. Each CDR3 is given with its conserved first and last residue. Fields, in order: J gene, V gene, clone size, D gene, CDR3 DNA, CDR3 protein. The D gene is left open where the match is weak. Clone size is stated in some rows and not others, as once, few, many or a class when expanded.

j_gene: TRBJ2-2
v_gene: TRBV27
abundance: -
d_gene: -
CDR3nt: TGTGCCAGCAGTTTACGAGCCGGGGAGCTGTTTTTT
CDR3aa: CASSLRAGELFF

j_gene: TRBJ2-1
v_gene: TRBV7-9
abundance: once
d_gene: -
CDR3nt: TGTGCCAGCAGCTTATGGGGTGAGCAGTTCTTC
CDR3aa: CASSLWGEQFF

j_gene: TRBJ2-7
v_gene: TRBV3-1
abundance: once
d_gene: -
CDR3nt: TGTGCCAGCAGCCAAGTCTCCTACGAGCAGTACTTC
CDR3aa: CASSQVSYEQYF

j_gene: TRBJ1-1
v_gene: TRBV19
abundance: -
d_gene: -
CDR3nt: TGTGCCAGTGGACTGCTGCGGGGGGGTGGGCGGACTGAAGCTTTCTTT
CDR3aa: CASGLLRGGGRTEAFF

j_gene: TRBJ1-5
v_gene: TRBV10-3
abundance: -
d_gene: -
CDR3nt: TGTGCCATCAGTCAGCCCCAGCATTTT
CDR3aa: CAISQPQHF

j_gene: TRBJ1-5
v_gene: TRBV6-2/TRBV6-3
abundance: once
d_gene: -
CDR3nt: TGTGCCAGCAGTTACTCGCGACAGGAGAATCAGCCCCAGCATTTT
CDR3aa: CASSYSRQENQPQHF

j_gene: TRBJ1-2
v_gene: TRBV2
abundance: -
d_gene: -
CDR3nt: TGTGCCAGCAGTGAAGCGCGTCCAGTCAGGAATGGCTACACCTTC
CDR3aa: CASSEARPVRNGYTF

j_gene: TRBJ2-7
v_gene: TRBV9
abundance: -
d_gene: -
CDR3nt: TGTGCCAGCAGCGTAGCGGGGGTCGGGGACGAACAGTACTTC
CDR3aa: CASSVAGVGDEQYF

j_gene: TRBJ2-1
v_gene: TRBV11-2
abundance: -
d_gene: -
CDR3nt: TGTGCCAGCAGCTTAGGGCTAGGGGCCTACAATGAGCAGTTCTTC
CDR3aa: CASSLGLGAYNEQFF

j_gene: TRBJ2-2
v_gene: TRBV2
abundance: -
d_gene: -
CDR3nt: TGTGCCAGCAGTCGGTGGGGCGGAATGGGGGAGCTGTTTTTT
CDR3aa: CASSRWGGMGELFF

j_gene: TRBJ1-1
v_gene: TRBV29-1
abundance: -
d_gene: -
CDR3nt: TGCAGCGTCAAGGGGCTGGGAGGCACTGAAGCTTTCTTT
CDR3aa: CSVKGLGGTEAFF

j_gene: TRBJ2-7
v_gene: TRBV28
abundance: few
d_gene: -
CDR3nt: TGTGCCAGCAGTTCCTATTCCTACGAGCAGTACTTC
CDR3aa: CASSSYSYEQYF

j_gene: TRBJ2-1
v_gene: TRBV20-1
abundance: -
d_gene: TRBD2
CDR3nt: TGCAGTGCCGTTTCTAGCGGGAGTGGCCCCCTCAATGAGCAGTTCTTC
CDR3aa: CSAVSSGSGPLNEQFF

j_gene: TRBJ2-7
v_gene: TRBV2
abundance: -
d_gene: TRBD2
CDR3nt: TGTGCCAGCAGTGAAGGGCTAGCGGGGTACGAGCAGTACTTC
CDR3aa: CASSEGLAGYEQYF

j_gene: TRBJ1-1
v_gene: TRBV27
abundance: -
d_gene: TRBD1
CDR3nt: TGTGCCAGCAGGAGTCCGGGACAGGGGTTTGAAGCTTTCTTT
CDR3aa: CASRSPGQGFEAFF

j_gene: TRBJ1-2
v_gene: TRBV4-3
abundance: -
d_gene: -
CDR3nt: TGCGCCAGCAGCCAAGATCGAAGGGGGTTCGGCTATGGCTACACCTTC
CDR3aa: CASSQDRRGFGYGYTF

j_gene: TRBJ2-7
v_gene: TRBV15
abundance: -
d_gene: -
CDR3nt: TGTGCCACCAGCAGAGGGGGCGACGAGCAGTACTTC
CDR3aa: CATSRGGDEQYF

j_gene: TRBJ1-4
v_gene: TRBV25-1
abundance: -
d_gene: TRBD1
CDR3nt: TGTGCCAGCAGTGATCAACAGGGGGAAGGGGAAAAACTGTTTTTT
CDR3aa: CASSDQQGEGEKLFF

j_gene: TRBJ2-3
v_gene: TRBV5-4
abundance: -
d_gene: TRBD1
CDR3nt: TGTGCCAGCAGCGGAGAGGTCGGGACAGGGCGGGATACGCAGTATTTT
CDR3aa: CASSGEVGTGRDTQYF

j_gene: TRBJ2-7
v_gene: TRBV20-1
abundance: -
d_gene: TRBD1
CDR3nt: TGCAGTGCACTTGGGACAGAACCCTACGAGCAGTACTTC
CDR3aa: CSALGTEPYEQYF

j_gene: TRBJ2-3
v_gene: TRBV27
abundance: -
d_gene: -
CDR3nt: TGTGCCAGCAGGACTCCGGGACGGCCTCGGAGTACGCAGTATTTT
CDR3aa: CASRTPGRPRSTQYF

j_gene: TRBJ2-1
v_gene: TRBV28
abundance: -
d_gene: -
CDR3nt: TGTGCCAGCAGTTTTTGGGTGCCACTAGTTATCAATGAGCAGTTCTTC
CDR3aa: CASSFWVPLVINEQFF

j_gene: TRBJ2-1
v_gene: TRBV7-9
abundance: -
d_gene: TRBD2
CDR3nt: TGTGCCAGCAGCCCTCCGACTAGCGGGGGAGATTACAATGAGCAGTTCTTC
CDR3aa: CASSPPTSGGDYNEQFF

j_gene: TRBJ2-7
v_gene: TRBV7-9
abundance: few
d_gene: -
CDR3nt: TGTGCCAGCAGTTTAGGGACCTACGAGCAGTACTTC
CDR3aa: CASSLGTYEQYF

j_gene: TRBJ1-4
v_gene: TRBV7-9
abundance: -
d_gene: -
CDR3nt: TGTGCCAGCAGCTCCAACAGGGACTTCAATGAAAAACTGTTTTTT
CDR3aa: CASSSNRDFNEKLFF

j_gene: TRBJ2-5
v_gene: TRBV20-1
abundance: -
d_gene: -
CDR3nt: TGCAGTGCTAGAGAGACTAGTACTGAAGGGACCCAGTACTTC
CDR3aa: CSARETSTEGTQYF

j_gene: TRBJ2-2
v_gene: TRBV4-3
abundance: -
d_gene: -
CDR3nt: TGCGCCAGCAGCCGGGACCCGTTCACGGGGGAGCTGTTTTTT
CDR3aa: CASSRDPFTGELFF

j_gene: TRBJ1-5
v_gene: TRBV21-1
abundance: -
d_gene: -
CDR3nt: TGTGCCAGCGAAGATTTAGGGTCCGGCGGTCAGCCCCAGCATTTT
CDR3aa: CASEDLGSGGQPQHF

j_gene: TRBJ1-1
v_gene: TRBV7-2
abundance: -
d_gene: -
CDR3nt: TGTGCCAGCACCCTCAGTGCCGTGGAAACTGAAGCTTTCTTT
CDR3aa: CASTLSAVETEAFF

j_gene: TRBJ1-1
v_gene: TRBV30
abundance: -
d_gene: -
CDR3nt: TGTGCCTGGGGAGGGCCCGGGGCGGCCACTGAAGCTTTCTTT
CDR3aa: CAWGGPGAATEAFF

j_gene: TRBJ2-5
v_gene: TRBV6-2/TRBV6-3
abundance: -
d_gene: -
CDR3nt: TGTGCCAGCAGCCCAGGGGAGACAGTTACTCAAGAGACCCAGTACTTC
CDR3aa: CASSPGETVTQETQYF

j_gene: TRBJ2-3
v_gene: TRBV7-3
abundance: -
d_gene: TRBD2
CDR3nt: TGTGCCAGCAGCAAGACTAGCGGGAACACAGATACGCAGTATTTT
CDR3aa: CASSKTSGNTDTQYF

j_gene: TRBJ2-7
v_gene: TRBV7-9
abundance: -
d_gene: TRBD1
CDR3nt: TGTGCCAGCAGCTTTCCCGGACAGGACTACGAGCAGTACTTC
CDR3aa: CASSFPGQDYEQYF

j_gene: TRBJ2-2
v_gene: TRBV7-9
abundance: -
d_gene: -
CDR3nt: TGTGCCAGCAGCTTACGGGTTTTGAGGGTCGGCACCGGGGAGCTGTTTTTT
CDR3aa: CASSLRVLRVGTGELFF

j_gene: TRBJ1-1
v_gene: TRBV2
abundance: once
d_gene: -
CDR3nt: TGTGCCAGCAGCCATAGCCCAGGCACTGAAGCTTTCTTT
CDR3aa: CASSHSPGTEAFF

j_gene: TRBJ1-5
v_gene: TRBV2
abundance: -
d_gene: -
CDR3nt: TGTGCCAGCAGTGTAGGGGTTAGTGAGCCCCAGCATTTT
CDR3aa: CASSVGVSEPQHF

j_gene: TRBJ2-5
v_gene: TRBV10-3
abundance: -
d_gene: -
CDR3nt: TGTGCCATCAGTGAGTACGGACTTCAAGGGGCCCAGTACTTC
CDR3aa: CAISEYGLQGAQYF

j_gene: TRBJ1-3
v_gene: TRBV3-1
abundance: -
d_gene: -
CDR3nt: TGTGCCAGCAGCCATCCGAACTCTGGAAACACCATATATTTT
CDR3aa: CASSHPNSGNTIYF

j_gene: TRBJ2-5
v_gene: TRBV30
abundance: -
d_gene: -
CDR3nt: TGTGCCTGGAGTAAGGGGGGACTAACCACACAGTACTTC
CDR3aa: CAWSKGGLTTQYF

j_gene: TRBJ2-3
v_gene: TRBV6-1
abundance: once
d_gene: TRBD1
CDR3nt: TGTGCCAGCAGTCCCCGGGACAGGGGATTGGGCACAGATACGCAGTATTTT
CDR3aa: CASSPRDRGLGTDTQYF

j_gene: TRBJ1-1
v_gene: TRBV27
abundance: -
d_gene: TRBD1
CDR3nt: TGTGCCAGCGGAATCGGGACAGGGGGCCTCAGGGGCACTGAAGCTTTCTTT
CDR3aa: CASGIGTGGLRGTEAFF

j_gene: TRBJ1-1
v_gene: TRBV14
abundance: -
d_gene: -
CDR3nt: TGTGCCAGCAGCCCATTTCCTATGTGGGGTCGGAACACTGAAGCTTTCTTT
CDR3aa: CASSPFPMWGRNTEAFF

j_gene: TRBJ2-3
v_gene: TRBV7-3
abundance: -
d_gene: TRBD2
CDR3nt: TGTGCCAGCAGCTTTGGGGGGGGCACAGATACGCAGTATTTT
CDR3aa: CASSFGGGTDTQYF

j_gene: TRBJ1-4
v_gene: TRBV12-3/TRBV12-4
abundance: -
d_gene: TRBD1
CDR3nt: TGTGCCAGCAGTTTTGACAGGGATCGCGAAAAACTGTTTTTT
CDR3aa: CASSFDRDREKLFF

j_gene: TRBJ2-5
v_gene: TRBV20-1
abundance: -
d_gene: -
CDR3nt: TGCAGTGCTCACTCGAGGGCCGGTCAAGAGACCCAGTACTTC
CDR3aa: CSAHSRAGQETQYF

j_gene: TRBJ2-1
v_gene: TRBV20-1
abundance: -
d_gene: TRBD1
CDR3nt: TGCAGTGCTAGAGGCCTATTACAGGGGATCCCCTACAATGAGCAGTTCTTC
CDR3aa: CSARGLLQGIPYNEQFF

j_gene: TRBJ2-1
v_gene: TRBV27
abundance: -
d_gene: -
CDR3nt: TGTGCCAGCGGACCTTCCTACAATGAGCAGTTCTTC
CDR3aa: CASGPSYNEQFF

j_gene: TRBJ1-2
v_gene: TRBV7-2
abundance: -
d_gene: -
CDR3nt: TGTGCCAGCAGCCCCAGACAGAATGGCTACACCTTC
CDR3aa: CASSPRQNGYTF

j_gene: TRBJ2-2
v_gene: TRBV19
abundance: -
d_gene: -
CDR3nt: TGTGCCAGTAGTTGGAGTAGTCCCACCGGGGAGCTGTTTTTT
CDR3aa: CASSWSSPTGELFF

j_gene: TRBJ2-1
v_gene: TRBV7-9
abundance: -
d_gene: -
CDR3nt: TGTGCCAGCAGCTTAGTCTCGCCCAATGAGCAGTTCTTC
CDR3aa: CASSLVSPNEQFF

j_gene: TRBJ2-3
v_gene: TRBV20-1
abundance: -
d_gene: TRBD2
CDR3nt: TGCAGTGCCGGGGGGTGGGGAGGGACAGATACGCAGTATTTT
CDR3aa: CSAGGWGGTDTQYF

j_gene: TRBJ1-1
v_gene: TRBV3-1
abundance: -
d_gene: TRBD1
CDR3nt: TGTGCCAGCAGCCAAGTCGGACAGGCCCTACCCCTCAACACTGAAGCTTTCTTT
CDR3aa: CASSQVGQALPLNTEAFF

j_gene: TRBJ1-1
v_gene: TRBV4-1
abundance: -
d_gene: -
CDR3nt: TGCGCCAGCAGCGGGTACCTAGATGCGGGTCTCACTGAAGCTTTCTTT
CDR3aa: CASSGYLDAGLTEAFF

j_gene: TRBJ1-3
v_gene: TRBV5-6
abundance: -
d_gene: -
CDR3nt: TGTGCCAGCAGCATTACAGGAGACTCTGGAAACACCATATATTTT
CDR3aa: CASSITGDSGNTIYF

j_gene: TRBJ2-1
v_gene: TRBV1
abundance: -
d_gene: -
CDR3nt: TGCACCAGCAGCTCCGGGATCCCGGGGTTCTTC
CDR3aa: CTSSSGIPGFF

j_gene: TRBJ1-4
v_gene: TRBV18
abundance: once
d_gene: -
CDR3nt: TGTGCCAGCTCATTGGTCCCGCGCACTAATGAAAAACTGTTTTTT
CDR3aa: CASSLVPRTNEKLFF

j_gene: TRBJ1-6
v_gene: TRBV7-6
abundance: -
d_gene: TRBD1
CDR3nt: TGTGCCAGCAGCTTTAACAGGGGTAATTCACCCCTCCACTTT
CDR3aa: CASSFNRGNSPLHF